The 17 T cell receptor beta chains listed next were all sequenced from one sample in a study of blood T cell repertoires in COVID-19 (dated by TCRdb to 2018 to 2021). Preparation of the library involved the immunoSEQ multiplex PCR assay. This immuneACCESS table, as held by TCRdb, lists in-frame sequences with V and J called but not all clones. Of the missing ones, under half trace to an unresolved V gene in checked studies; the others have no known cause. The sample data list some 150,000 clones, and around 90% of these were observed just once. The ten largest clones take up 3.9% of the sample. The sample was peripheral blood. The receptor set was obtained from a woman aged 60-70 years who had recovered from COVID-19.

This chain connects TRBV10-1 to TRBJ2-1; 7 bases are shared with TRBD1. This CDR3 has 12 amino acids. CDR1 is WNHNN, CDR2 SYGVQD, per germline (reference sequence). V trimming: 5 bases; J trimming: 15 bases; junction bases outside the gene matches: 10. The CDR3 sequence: CASSTGTAPGFF. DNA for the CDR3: TGCGCCAGCAGTACAGGGACAGCCCCTGGGTTCTTC.

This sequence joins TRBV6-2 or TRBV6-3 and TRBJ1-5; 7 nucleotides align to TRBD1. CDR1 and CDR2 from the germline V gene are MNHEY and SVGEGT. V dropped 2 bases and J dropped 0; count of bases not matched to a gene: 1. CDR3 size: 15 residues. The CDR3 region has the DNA TGTGCCAGCAGTTACCGGGACAGTAGCAATCAGCCCCAGCATTTT. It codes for CASSYRDSSNQPQHF.

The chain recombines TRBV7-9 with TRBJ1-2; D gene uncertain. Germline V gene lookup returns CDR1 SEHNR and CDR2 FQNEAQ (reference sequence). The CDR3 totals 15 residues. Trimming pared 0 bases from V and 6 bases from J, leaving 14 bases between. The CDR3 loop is CASSLAGQALDGYTF. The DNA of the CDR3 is TGTGCCAGCAGCTTAGCTGGGCAGGCCTTGGATGGCTACACCTTC.

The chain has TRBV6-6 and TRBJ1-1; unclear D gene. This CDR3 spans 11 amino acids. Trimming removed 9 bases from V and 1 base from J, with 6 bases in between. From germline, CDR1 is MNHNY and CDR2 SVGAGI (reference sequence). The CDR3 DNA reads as TGTGCCAGTATCGGGAACACTGAAGCTTTCTTT. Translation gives CASIGNTEAFF.

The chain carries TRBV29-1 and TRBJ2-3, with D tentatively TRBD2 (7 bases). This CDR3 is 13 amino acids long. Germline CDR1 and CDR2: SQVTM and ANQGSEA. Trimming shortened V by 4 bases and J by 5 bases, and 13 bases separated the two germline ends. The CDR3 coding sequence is TGCAGCGTTGTGGGGGGGCCCGGAGATACGCAGTATTTT. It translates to CSVVGGPGDTQYF.

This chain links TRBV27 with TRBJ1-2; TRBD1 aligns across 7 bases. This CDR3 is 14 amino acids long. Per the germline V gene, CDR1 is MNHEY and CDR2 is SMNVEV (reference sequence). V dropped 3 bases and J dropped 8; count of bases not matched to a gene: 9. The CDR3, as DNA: TGTGCCAGCAGTTTGGACAGGCGGCTAGGAGGCTACACCTTC. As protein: CASSLDRRLGGYTF.

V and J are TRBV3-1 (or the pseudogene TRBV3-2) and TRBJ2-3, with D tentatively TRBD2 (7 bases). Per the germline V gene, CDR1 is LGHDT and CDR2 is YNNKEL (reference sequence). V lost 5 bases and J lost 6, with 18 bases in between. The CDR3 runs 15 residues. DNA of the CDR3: TGTGCCAGCAGCTTGATCGGGGGGCGTGGGGATACGCAGTATTTT. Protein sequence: CASSLIGGRGDTQYF.

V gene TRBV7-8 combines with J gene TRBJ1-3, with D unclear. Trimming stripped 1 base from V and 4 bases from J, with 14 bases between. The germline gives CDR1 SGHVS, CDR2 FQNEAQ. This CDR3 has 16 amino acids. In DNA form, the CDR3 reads TGTGCCAGCAGCTTAGGGGGAGCCCTGGGAGGAAACACCATATATTTT. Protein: CASSLGGALGGNTIYF. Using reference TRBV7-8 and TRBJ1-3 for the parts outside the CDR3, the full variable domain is GAGVSQSPRYKVAKRGQDVALRCDPISGHVSLFWYQQALGQGPEFLTYFQNEAQLDKSGLPSDRFFAERPEGSVSTLKIQRTQQEDSAVYLCASSLGGALGGNTIYFGEGSWLTVV.

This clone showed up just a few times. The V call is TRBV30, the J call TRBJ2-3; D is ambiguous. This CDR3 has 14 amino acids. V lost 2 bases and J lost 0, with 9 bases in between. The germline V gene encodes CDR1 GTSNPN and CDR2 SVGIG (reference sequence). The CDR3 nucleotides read TGTGCCTGGAGTACTATCTCTAGCACAGATACGCAGTATTTT. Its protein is CAWSTISSTDTQYF.

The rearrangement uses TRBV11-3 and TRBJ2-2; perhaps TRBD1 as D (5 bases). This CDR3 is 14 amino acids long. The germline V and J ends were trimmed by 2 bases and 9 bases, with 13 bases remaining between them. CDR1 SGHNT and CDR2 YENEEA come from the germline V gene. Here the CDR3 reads CASSLRGGDRELFF. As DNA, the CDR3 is TGTGCCAGCAGCTTAAGGGGCGGAGACCGGGAGCTGTTTTTT.

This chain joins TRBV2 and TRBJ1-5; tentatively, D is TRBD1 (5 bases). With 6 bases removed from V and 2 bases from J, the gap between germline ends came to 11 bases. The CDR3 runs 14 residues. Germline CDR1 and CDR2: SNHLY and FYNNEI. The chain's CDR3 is CASRTGGGNQPQHF. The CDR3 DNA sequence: TGTGCCAGCAGGACGGGGGGAGGCAATCAGCCCCAGCATTTT.

The CDR3 sequence is CASSQVLSGGAPDTQYF. For the CDR3, the DNA is TGTGCCAGCAGCCAAGTTTTAAGCGGGGGGGCCCCAGATACGCAGTATTTT. The rearrangement links TRBV4-2 to TRBJ2-3, with TRBD2 identical over 10 bases. CDR1 is LGHNA and CDR2 is YNFKEQ in the germline V gene. Trimming took 1 base from V and 4 from J; bases not matched to a gene: 8. The CDR3 is made up of 17 amino acids.

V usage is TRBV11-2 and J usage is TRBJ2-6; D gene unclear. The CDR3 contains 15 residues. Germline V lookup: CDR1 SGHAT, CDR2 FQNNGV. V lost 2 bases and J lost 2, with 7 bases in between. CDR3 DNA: TGTGCCAGCAGCTTATATCTCCCTGGGGCCAACGTCCTGACTTTC. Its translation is CASSLYLPGANVLTF.

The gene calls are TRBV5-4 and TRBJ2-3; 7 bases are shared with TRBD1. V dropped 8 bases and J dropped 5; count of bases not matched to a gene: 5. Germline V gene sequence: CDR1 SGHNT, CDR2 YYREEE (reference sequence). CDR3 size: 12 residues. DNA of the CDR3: TGTGCCAGTTCAGGGGGTCTAGATACGCAGTATTTT. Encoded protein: CASSGGLDTQYF.

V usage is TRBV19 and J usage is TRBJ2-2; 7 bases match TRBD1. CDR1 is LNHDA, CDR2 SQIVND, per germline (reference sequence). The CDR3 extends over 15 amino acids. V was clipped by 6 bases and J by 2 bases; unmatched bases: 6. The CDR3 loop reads CASRKRGLNTGELFF. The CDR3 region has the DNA TGTGCCAGTAGGAAAAGGGGGCTAAACACCGGGGAGCTGTTTTTT. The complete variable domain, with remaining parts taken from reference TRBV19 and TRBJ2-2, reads DGGITQSPKYLFRKEGQNVTLSCEQNLNHDAMYWYRQDPGQGLRLIYYSQIVNDFQKGDIAEGYSVSREKKESFPLTVTSAQKNPTAFYLCASRKRGLNTGELFFGEGSRLTVL.

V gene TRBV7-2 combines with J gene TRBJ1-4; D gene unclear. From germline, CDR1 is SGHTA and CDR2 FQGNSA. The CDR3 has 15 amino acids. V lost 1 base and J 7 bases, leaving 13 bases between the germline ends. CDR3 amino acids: CASSLGGSMGEKLFF. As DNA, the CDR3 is TGTGCCAGCAGCTTAGGAGGGTCAATGGGTGAAAAACTGTTTTTT.

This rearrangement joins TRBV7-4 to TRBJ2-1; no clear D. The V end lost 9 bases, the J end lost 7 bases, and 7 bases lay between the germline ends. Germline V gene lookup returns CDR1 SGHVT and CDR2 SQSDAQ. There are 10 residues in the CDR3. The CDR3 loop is CARAPNEQFF. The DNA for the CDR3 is TGTGCCAGAGCCCCGAATGAGCAGTTCTTC.